The T cell receptor beta chain under discussion was sequenced for a study of T cell repertoires in cytomegalovirus infection. Study-level information: Both CMV infection and a matching HLA type were indicated by public TCR beta signatures. Study-level points and caveats: HLA-C-restricted CMV-specific TCR beta clonotypes prevailed in the ex vivo response. CMV carriers having the relevant HLA were flagged by cumulative public TCR beta family frequency.

TCRdb re-called the reads through MiXCR, storing one row per CDR3 protein. The sample holds around 280,000 distinct CDR3 sequences, 8% to 10% seen once. There are a few counts of this clonotype. Antigen: not known. CDR3 length: 14 residues. Trimming shortened V by 4 bases and J by 9 bases, and 16 bases separated the two germline ends. Germline CDR1 and CDR2: SGHDT and YYEEEE. The gene calls are TRBV5-6 and TRBJ2-2; no definite D call. This TCR came from a human donor in good health (CMV status not recorded). Some clones in this sample may be carry-over from other donors' samples. The sequencing sample was made of PBMCs. The CDR3 reads CASSKTFRGRELFF. The CDR3 DNA sequence: TGTGCCAGCAGCAAAACGTTTCGAGGTCGGGAGCTGTTTTTT. The full variable domain, its missing parts supplied by reference TRBV5-6 and TRBJ2-2, is DAGVTQSPTHLIKTRGQQVTLRCSPKSGHDTVSWYQQALGQGPQFIFQYYEEEERQRGNFPDRFSGHQFPNYSSELNVNALLLGDSALYLCASSKTFRGRELFFGEGSRLTVL.